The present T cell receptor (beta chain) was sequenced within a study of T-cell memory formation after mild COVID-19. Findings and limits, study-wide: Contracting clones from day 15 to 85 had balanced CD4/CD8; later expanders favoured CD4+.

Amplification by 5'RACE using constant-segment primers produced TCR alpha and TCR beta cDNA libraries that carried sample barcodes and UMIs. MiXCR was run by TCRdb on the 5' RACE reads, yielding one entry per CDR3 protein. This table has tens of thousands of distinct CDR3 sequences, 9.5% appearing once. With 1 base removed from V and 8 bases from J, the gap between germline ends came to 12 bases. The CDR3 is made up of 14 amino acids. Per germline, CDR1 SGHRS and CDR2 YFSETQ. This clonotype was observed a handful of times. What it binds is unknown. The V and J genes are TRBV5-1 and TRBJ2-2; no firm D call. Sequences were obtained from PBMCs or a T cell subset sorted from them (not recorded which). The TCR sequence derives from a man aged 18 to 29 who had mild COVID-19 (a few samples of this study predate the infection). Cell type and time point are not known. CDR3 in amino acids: CASSLPGPSGELFF. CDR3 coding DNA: TGCGCCAGCAGCTTGCCGGGTCCTAGTGGGGAGCTGTTTTTT.